The clone carrying this T cell receptor beta chain has more than one count but fewer than ten. The antigen is not known. This sample stems from a study of T-cell reconstitution after alpha-beta-depleted transplantation in children. Study findings and constraints: Expanded graft clones, several hundred of them, were reportedly the source of alpha-beta T cells about two months after transplant. One year post-transplant, T-cell counts and diversity were largely derived from T cells produced anew.

The TCRbeta library was prepared with unique molecular identifiers. MiXCR was run by TCRdb on the PCR reads, yielding one entry per CDR3 protein. The sample carries about 600,000 distinct CDR3 sequences, under 15% recorded once. CDR1 is LGHNA, CDR2 YNFKEQ, per germline. The CDR3 is made up of 15 amino acids. With 1 base clipped from V and 5 bases from J, the junction kept 4 bases outside the gene matches. This TCR was recovered from a male patient between 5 and 17 years old who had a stem cell transplant for acute myeloid leukemia, so the T cells may come from the graft donor. The chain uses TRBV4-2 and TRBJ2-7, with TRBD2 matching 11 bases. Material: PBMCs, mostly from graft donor cells, obtained 360 days after TCRalphabeta/CD19-depleted stem cell transplant. The CDR3 DNA reads as TGTGCCAGCAGCCAAGTTTCACTAGCGGGAGACGAGCAGTACTTC. This gives the protein CASSQVSLAGDEQYF.